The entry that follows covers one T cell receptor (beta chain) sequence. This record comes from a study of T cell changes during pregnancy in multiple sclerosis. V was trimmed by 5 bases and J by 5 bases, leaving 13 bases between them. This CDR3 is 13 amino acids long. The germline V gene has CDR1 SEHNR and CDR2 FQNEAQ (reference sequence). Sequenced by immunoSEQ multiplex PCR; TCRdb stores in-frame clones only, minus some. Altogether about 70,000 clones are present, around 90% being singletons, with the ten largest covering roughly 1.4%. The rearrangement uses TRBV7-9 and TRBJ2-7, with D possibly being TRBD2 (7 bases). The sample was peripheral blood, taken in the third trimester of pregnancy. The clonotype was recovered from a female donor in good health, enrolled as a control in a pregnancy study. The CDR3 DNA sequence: TGTGCCAGCAGCCAAGGGGGGGCCCACGAGCAGTACTTC. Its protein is CASSQGGAHEQYF.